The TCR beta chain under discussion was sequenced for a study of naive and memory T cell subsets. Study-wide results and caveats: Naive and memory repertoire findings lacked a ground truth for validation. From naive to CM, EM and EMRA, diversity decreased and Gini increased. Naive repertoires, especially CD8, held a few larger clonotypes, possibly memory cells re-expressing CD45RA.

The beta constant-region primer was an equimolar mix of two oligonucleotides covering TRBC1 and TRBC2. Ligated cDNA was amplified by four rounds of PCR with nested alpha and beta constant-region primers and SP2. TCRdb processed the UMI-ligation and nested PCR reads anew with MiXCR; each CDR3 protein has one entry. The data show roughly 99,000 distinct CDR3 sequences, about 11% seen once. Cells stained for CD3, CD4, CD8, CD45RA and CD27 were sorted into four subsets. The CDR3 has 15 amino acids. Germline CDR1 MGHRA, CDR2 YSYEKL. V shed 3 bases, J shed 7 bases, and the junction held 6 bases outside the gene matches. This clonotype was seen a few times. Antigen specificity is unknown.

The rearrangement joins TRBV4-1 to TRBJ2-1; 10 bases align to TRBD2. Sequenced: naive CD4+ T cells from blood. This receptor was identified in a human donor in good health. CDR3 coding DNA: TGCGCCAGCAGCCAGCAGCGGGGGGGCGAGAATGAGCAGTTCTTC. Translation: CASSQQRGGENEQFF.